This T cell receptor beta chain was found in a study of blood T cell repertoires in COVID-19 (TCRdb year 2020). In the study overall: Recovered participants in ImmuneRACE Cohort 3 were defined by two consecutive negative NP/OP PCR tests, clearance by a healthcare professional, or resolution of symptoms. The sample metadata nearly always contained a de-identified subject ID, COVID-19 status, age in years and sex. Samples covering the acute and convalescent phases of COVID-19 were provided by collaborators in the United States, Italy and Spain. Deeply sampled blood TCRbeta repertoires from subjects exposed to, actively infected with, or recovered from COVID-19 were included in the dataset. The material from the prospective study consisted of cDNA or gDNA derived from T cells, B-cell-depleted T cells, or PBMCs. Where available, HLA class I and class II types were taken from metadata supplied by the sample provider and were not determined by assay-based typing. Samples were obtained from the ongoing ImmuneRACE study (first 160 participants) and from 1,254 subjects provided by 6 global collaborators. A freely available public database, intended as a resource for researchers studying the immune response to SARS-CoV-2, is where the repertoires were released.

In the prospective study, participants were roughly 18 to 100 years old, resided in 20 to 30 geographic areas of the United States, and were enrolled through a virtual design. Cohort assignment in the prospective study relied on participant-reported clinical history from a screening survey and a study questionnaire. In the prospective study, mobile phlebotomists collected whole blood, serum and a nasopharyngeal or oropharyngeal swab from each participant. Additional blood draws and questionnaires over a roughly two-month period could optionally be provided by prospective study participants. Before DNA extraction, prospective study blood samples were shipped either frozen or at room temperature. This clone was counted only a few times. Its cognate antigen has yet to be identified. No quality values exist for individual bases; no much larger clone is one base distant. TCRbeta CDR3 regions were amplified from genomic DNA by means of the immunoSEQ Assay, a bias-controlled multiplex PCR. Turning to the authors' computational methods: The number of nucleated cells in each sample was estimated by amplification of reference gene primers within the assay. To quantify the absolute abundance of each unique TCRbeta CDR3 rearrangement, sequence reads were collapsed and filtered. For each sample, productive Simpson clonality was calculated as the square root of Simpson's diversity index over productive rearrangements. TCRdb re-hosts the immuneACCESS table, in-frame sequences only. Its copies lack some clones; in the studies checked, an unresolved V gene accounts for under half of them, and the cause for the rest is not known. V and J calls and clone size follow that table, whereas D and trimming were derived from the DNA. The sample contains about 170,000 clones, roughly 85% of them found a single time. The biggest ten clones account for roughly 19% of the sample.

The germline V gene sets CDR1 to KGHSH and CDR2 to LQKENI. After removal of 0 bases from V and 6 bases from J, the junction retains 8 bases not matched to a gene. The CDR3 measures 15 amino acids from cysteine to phenylalanine. Left in the record is the CDR3 DNA by itself, 45 bases read in frame from the first base. Results and caveats for the whole study, not just this receptor: Clinical and demographic metadata were provided uncurated, with the amount varying by source and participant.

The sequenced sample was PBMCs or T cells enriched from blood (not recorded which). This receptor was obtained from a woman aged 65 to 85 in a cohort exposed to, infected with or recovered from COVID-19 (not recorded which). The chain joins TRBV18 to TRBJ2-7; 7 middle bases align to TRBD1. The nucleotides are TGTGCCAGCTCACCACCAACAGGGGCGACCGGCGAGCAGTACTTC. The resulting protein is CASSPPTGATGEQYF.